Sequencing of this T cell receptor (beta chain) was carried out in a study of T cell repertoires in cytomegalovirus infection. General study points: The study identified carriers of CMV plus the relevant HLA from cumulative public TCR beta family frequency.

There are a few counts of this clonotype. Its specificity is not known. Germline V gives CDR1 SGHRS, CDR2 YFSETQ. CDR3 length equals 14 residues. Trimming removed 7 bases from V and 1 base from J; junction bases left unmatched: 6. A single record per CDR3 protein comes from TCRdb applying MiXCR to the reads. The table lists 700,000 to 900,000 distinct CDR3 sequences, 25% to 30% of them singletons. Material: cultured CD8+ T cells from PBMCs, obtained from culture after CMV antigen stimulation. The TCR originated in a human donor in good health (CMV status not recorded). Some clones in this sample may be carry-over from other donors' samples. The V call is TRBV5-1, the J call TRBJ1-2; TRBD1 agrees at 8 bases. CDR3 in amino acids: CASSGQENNYGYTF. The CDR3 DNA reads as TGCGCCAGCTCGGGACAGGAAAATAACTATGGCTACACCTTC.